This T cell receptor beta chain was documented in a study of blood T cells in healthy people across ages. A sample-barcoded 5' primer and a J-beta primer mix were used in a second PCR of about 6 to 11 cycles. Each cDNA was tagged by a template-switch adaptor containing 12 random nucleotides. Using its own MiXCR run on the 5' RACE reads, TCRdb lists one record per CDR3 protein. Of about 640,000 distinct CDR3 sequences in the sample, approximately 30% were seen once. Trimming cost V 3 bases and J 6 bases, with 23 bases left between them. CDR1 DFQATT and CDR2 SNEGSKA come from the germline V gene (reference sequence). The CDR3 consists of 16 residues.

The chain combines TRBV20-1 with TRBJ1-1; D is possibly TRBD1 (6 bases). The clonotype originates from an elderly woman in good health. Sequencing was carried out using blood. CDR3: CSASRGDVGGEPEAFF. CDR3 sequence (DNA): TGCAGTGCTAGTAGGGGGGACGTAGGTGGGGAACCTGAAGCTTTCTTT.